This T cell receptor (beta chain) was documented in a study of blood T cell repertoires in COVID-19. V trimming: 2 bases; J trimming: 0 bases; junction bases outside the gene matches: 13. From germline, CDR1 is SGHAT and CDR2 FQNNGV. The CDR3 consists of 19 residues. This table comes from immunoSEQ multiplex PCR, and its TCRdb copy is limited to in-frame clones, with some not included. The sample holds hundreds of thousands of clones, roughly 90% seen once. Ages ranged from about 18 to 89 years, with residence in approximately 23 US areas. V gene TRBV11-2 combines with J gene TRBJ2-4, with TRBD1 matching over 7 bases. The clonotype was recovered from a woman aged 45 to 65 who had recovered from COVID-19. The sequencing input was PBMCs or T cells enriched from blood (not recorded which). The CDR3 reads CASSLSVTGLNLAKNIQYF. DNA for the CDR3: TGTGCCAGCAGCTTAAGCGTGACAGGGTTAAATTTAGCCAAAAACATTCAGTACTTC.